The 11 T cell receptor beta chains listed next were all sequenced from one sample in a study of blood T cell repertoires in COVID-19. Profiled with immunoSEQ multiplex PCR; TCRdb holds only in-frame clones, not every one. The sample lists 65,000 to 85,000 clones, about 80% seen once, with approximately 5.8% in the top ten. The material sequenced was peripheral blood. The receptors come from a man aged 50 to 60 with active or convalescent COVID-19.

The V gene is TRBV6-5, the J gene TRBJ2-1; 8 bases line up with TRBD2. The CDR3 spans 15 residues. The germline gives CDR1 MNHEY, CDR2 SVGAGI. Trimming took 5 bases from V and 2 from J; bases not matched to a gene: 5. As DNA, the CDR3 is TGTGCCAGCAGTCTAGGCGGGGGGACCTACAATGAGCAGTTCTTC. Protein: CASSLGGGTYNEQFF.

In this sample, this clone turned up once. The rearrangement uses TRBV6-2 or TRBV6-3 and TRBJ2-4, with 11 bases identical to TRBD2. CDR1 and CDR2 (germline): MNHEY, SVGEGT. Trimming at V came to 6 bases and at J to 1 base, leaving 5 bases not matched to a gene. The CDR3 has 16 amino acids. CDR3 DNA sequence: TGTGCCAGCAGCTTACTAGCGGGGGTCGCCAAAAACATTCAGTACTTC. It specifies CASSLLAGVAKNIQYF.

The chain carries TRBV10-3 and TRBJ2-1, with D possibly TRBD1 on 6 matching bases. The germline V and J ends were trimmed by 4 bases and 0 bases, with 10 bases remaining between them. The CDR3 runs 15 residues. Germline values: CDR1 ENHRY, CDR2 SYGVKD. The CDR3: CAISGQGSSYNEQFF. As DNA, the CDR3 is TGTGCCATCAGTGGTCAGGGGAGCTCCTACAATGAGCAGTTCTTC.

V gene TRBV12-5 combines with J gene TRBJ1-6; 10 bases map to TRBD1. There are 16 residues in the CDR3. The trim removed 6 bases at V and 7 bases at J, leaving 9 bases unmatched. Germline CDR1 and CDR2: LGHNT and FRNRAP. Here the CDR3 reads CASGRGTGAGNSPLHF. CDR3 DNA sequence: TGTGCTAGTGGCCGCGGGACAGGGGCAGGGAATTCACCCCTCCACTTT.

To note about this clone: This sample also contains other DNA sequences that code for the same CDR3. The chain has TRBV6-5 and TRBJ1-1; D call uncertain. CDR3 length: 14 residues. Germline V gene sequence: CDR1 MNHEY, CDR2 SVGAGI. V lost 0 bases to trimming and J lost 1 base, with 6 bases between them. This chain's CDR3 is CASSYSRQNTEAFF. CDR3 in DNA: TGTGCCAGCAGTTACTCGAGGCAGAACACTGAAGCTTTCTTT.

J is TRBJ1-1 and V is TRBV6-5; D is ambiguous. The CDR3 is 15 amino acids. CDR1 and CDR2 (germline): MNHEY, SVGAGI. Trimming left V 2 bases short and J 1 base short, with 11 bases between. The CDR3 reads CASSYQGSANTEAFF. The CDR3 region has the DNA TGTGCCAGCAGTTACCAAGGGAGTGCGAACACTGAAGCTTTCTTT.

The rearrangement joins TRBV10-3 to TRBJ2-1, with 9 bases aligning to TRBD1. CDR1 and CDR2 from the germline V gene are ENHRY and SYGVKD. The CDR3 length is 15 residues. V shed 4 bases and J 4 bases; nucleotides not matched to a gene: 5. CDR3 sequence: CAISGGTGSYNEQFF. The CDR3 DNA sequence: TGTGCCATCAGTGGGGGGACAGGGTCTTACAATGAGCAGTTCTTC.

The chain uses TRBV7-7 and TRBJ1-1, with 9 bases matching TRBD1. The CDR3 totals 17 residues. Germline CDR1 and CDR2: SSHAT and FNYEAQ (reference sequence). Trimming at V came to 5 bases and at J to 5 bases, leaving 15 bases not matched to a gene. The CDR3 protein is CASSPTGDRAIETEAFF. In DNA, the CDR3 is TGTGCCAGCAGCCCGACCGGGGACAGGGCGATCGAGACTGAAGCTTTCTTT. The full variable domain, in which reference TRBV7-7 and TRBJ1-1 provide the parts outside the CDR3, is GAGVSQSPRYKVTKRGQDVTLRCDPISSHATLYWYQQALGQGPEFLTYFNYEAQPDKSGLPSDRFSAERPEGSISTLTIQRTEQRDSAMYRCASSPTGDRAIETEAFFGQGTRLTVV.

The genes are TRBV4-3 and TRBJ1-1; D perhaps matches TRBD1 (5 bases). V shed 1 base and J shed 5 bases, with 14 bases lying between them. The CDR3 runs to 15 residues. CDR1 and CDR2 (germline): LGHNA, YSLEER. The CDR3 loop is CASSQGGAGGTEAFF. DNA of the CDR3: TGCGCCAGCAGCCAAGGCGGGGCCGGGGGGACTGAAGCTTTCTTT.

The rearrangement links TRBV5-1 to TRBJ1-4, with D perhaps matching TRBD1 (6 bases). V was cut by 0 bases and J by 7 bases, with 16 bases left in between. The CDR3 contains 16 residues. Per the germline V gene, CDR1 is SGHRS and CDR2 is YFSETQ. CDR3 residues: CASSLGATGGGEKLFF. The CDR3 bases are TGCGCCAGCAGCTTGGGGGCGACAGGAGGAGGTGAAAAACTGTTTTTT.

The rearrangement uses TRBV29-1 and TRBJ1-2; 8 bases agree with TRBD1. The CDR3 spans 13 residues. The germline CDR1 and CDR2 sequences are SQVTM and ANQGSEA. After removal of 3 bases from V and 6 bases from J, the junction contained 6 bases not matched to a gene. In nucleotides, the CDR3 is TGCAGCGTTGACGCACAGGGGGTTGATGGCTACACCTTC. It encodes CSVDAQGVDGYTF.